The entry below gives a single T cell receptor beta chain sequence along with its context. These data are taken from a study of blood T cell repertoires in COVID-19. Study details: Samples taken during acute and convalescent COVID-19 were collected in the United States, Italy and Spain.

Produced via immunoSEQ multiplex PCR; TCRdb's table is partial and in-frame only. The data contain fewer than 500,000 clones, 87% of them singletons. The CDR3 runs to 15 residues. With 2 bases removed from V and 15 bases from J, the gap between germline ends came to 20 bases. Germline CDR1 SGHTA, CDR2 FQGNSA. The gene calls are TRBV7-2 and TRBJ2-6; D is perhaps TRBD1 (5 bases). The sequencing input was PBMCs or T cells enriched from blood (not recorded which). This sequence was found in a woman aged 18 to 35 who had recovered from COVID-19. CDR3 DNA sequence: TGTGCCAGCAGCTTAAGGGCCGTGCAGGGTTATACCCTGACTTTC. It is translated as CASSLRAVQGYTLTF.